A selection of T cell receptor beta chains follows, all from one sample in a study of blood T cell repertoires in COVID-19. Sequenced by immunoSEQ multiplex PCR; TCRdb stores in-frame clones only, minus some. The sample carries about 170,000 clones, 85% recorded once. Sequencing was done on a sample of peripheral blood. The receptors were gathered from a woman aged 80 or over with COVID-19, enrolled during active disease. The CDR3 runs from the conserved cysteine through the conserved F or W. D genes are given only for firm matches. Clone size is not always given. Where it is, it says once, few, many or a class for expanded clones.

TRBJ1-2	TRBV7-8	NA	NA	TGTGCCAGCAGCCCCAACGGGGTGGGCTATGGCTACACCTTC	CASSPNGVGYGYTF
TRBJ1-2	TRBV27	NA	NA	TGTGCCAGCAGTTCCACCGGGACACCCCCTTATGGCTACACCTTC	CASSSTGTPPYGYTF
TRBJ1-1	TRBV6-5	NA	NA	TGTGCCAGCAGTTGGGGGGGAGGGAACACTGAAGCTTTCTTT	CASSWGGGNTEAFF
TRBJ2-7	TRBV6-4	NA	TRBD2	TGTGCCAGGGGGTGGGGACTAGACTACGAGCAGTACTTC	CARGWGLDYEQYF
TRBJ2-7	TRBV15	NA	NA	TGTGCCACCAGCAGAGATAGGGGTTTGGAGCAGTACTTC	CATSRDRGLEQYF
TRBJ1-1	TRBV2	NA	NA	TGTGCCAGCGGGGTCTCGGGGGAGGCTGAAGCTTTCTTT	CASGVSGEAEAFF
TRBJ1-4	TRBV7-8	NA	TRBD1	TGTGCCAGCAGCCGATCTCCGGGACAGGGTGATGAAAAACTGTTTTTT	CASSRSPGQGDEKLFF
TRBJ1-1	TRBV12-5	NA	NA	TGTGCTAGTGGCAAGGACATAAACACTGAAGCTTTCTTT	CASGKDINTEAFF
TRBJ2-1	TRBV6-5	NA	NA	TGTGCCAGCAGTCAGCGGATTAGGTCCAATGAGCAGTTCTTC	CASSQRIRSNEQFF
TRBJ2-2	TRBV7-9	NA	NA	TGTGCCAGCAGCCCAAGTCCCGGGAAGAACACCGGGGAGCTGTTTTTT	CASSPSPGKNTGELFF
TRBJ1-2	TRBV5-6	NA	NA	TGTGCCAGCAGCTTGGTGGCGGGGTCTAACTATGGCTACACCTTC	CASSLVAGSNYGYTF
TRBJ1-2	TRBV28	NA	NA	TGTGCCAGCAGTTTACGACAGCAAAACTATGGCTACACCTTC	CASSLRQQNYGYTF
TRBJ1-5	TRBV2	once	NA	TGTGCCAGCAGTCGGGACTCCGGGTCCCAGCATTTT	CASSRDSGSQHF
TRBJ2-5	TRBV5-1	NA	TRBD1	TGCGCCAGCAGCCCGTGGGGAACCGGGACAGGGTTGACCCAGTACTTC	CASSPWGTGTGLTQYF
TRBJ2-5	TRBV5-1	NA	TRBD1	TGCGCCAGCAGCATGACAGGGCTACAAGAGACCCAGTACTTC	CASSMTGLQETQYF
TRBJ1-2	TRBV29-1	NA	NA	TGCAGCGTTGACGGGCAGGGAGGCTACACCTTC	CSVDGQGGYTF
TRBJ2-1	TRBV28	NA	TRBD2	TGTGCCAGCAGTTTCCCTAGCGGGAGGGATGAGCAGTTCTTC	CASSFPSGRDEQFF
TRBJ2-5	TRBV6-5	NA	TRBD1	TGTGCCAGCAGTCAGGGGGATCAAGAGACCCAGTACTTC	CASSQGDQETQYF
TRBJ1-1	TRBV5-4	once	TRBD1	TGTGCCAGCAGCGCACCTCCCGGGACAGGGTATAGTGAAGCTTTCTTT	CASSAPPGTGYSEAFF
TRBJ1-4	TRBV27	NA	TRBD1	TGTGCCAGCAGACAGGGGCTGGTTGTTGGTGAAAAACTGTTTTTT	CASRQGLVVGEKLFF
TRBJ1-2	TRBV2	NA	NA	TGTGCCAGCAGTGACCGGTCGGCAGGCGTTGATTTTTTC	CASSDRSAGVDFF
TRBJ2-2	TRBV11-2	NA	NA	TGTGCCAGCAGCTTAGGAGGCGACGGGGAGCTGTTTTTT	CASSLGGDGELFF
TRBJ1-6	TRBV3-1/TRBV3-2	NA	TRBD1	TGTGCCAGCAGCCTCGGACAGGGGGGTTCACCCCTCCACTTT	CASSLGQGGSPLHF
TRBJ1-5	TRBV12-3/TRBV12-4	NA	NA	TGTGCCAGCACCCGGGACTTAAATCAGCCCCAGCATTTT	CASTRDLNQPQHF
TRBJ1-1	TRBV6-5	NA	NA	TGTGCCAGCAGTTACTCCGGGATGAACACTGAAGCTTTCTTT	CASSYSGMNTEAFF
TRBJ2-5	TRBV6-5	few	NA	TGTGCCAGCAGCTCCGTTCGACTATGGGAGTACTTC	CASSSVRLWEYF
TRBJ1-6	TRBV19	NA	NA	TGTGCCACCGCGGACACCCAAATGGGGAATTCACCCCTCCACTTT	CATADTQMGNSPLHF
TRBJ2-4	TRBV5-4	few	TRBD2	TGTGCCAGCAGCTCCGTCACTAGCGGGGGTAACATTCAGTACTTC	CASSSVTSGGNIQYF
TRBJ1-1	TRBV11-2	NA	TRBD1	TGTGCCAGCAGCCGAAGTGCCGCGACAGGGCGGTTAGAGGGCACTGAAGCTTTCTTT	CASSRSAATGRLEGTEAFF
TRBJ1-2	TRBV4-1	NA	TRBD1	TGCGCCAGCAGCCAAGAGACAGGGGTGAACTATGGCTACACCTTC	CASSQETGVNYGYTF
TRBJ1-3	TRBV25-1	NA	TRBD1	TGTGCCAGCAGTTGGGGGGACAGCTTCCCTGGAAACACCATATATTTT	CASSWGDSFPGNTIYF
TRBJ1-2	TRBV9	NA	TRBD1	TGTGCCAGCAGCAGAACAGGGGACAACCTTAACTATGGCTACACCTTC	CASSRTGDNLNYGYTF
TRBJ1-1	TRBV7-9	NA	TRBD1	TGTGCCAGCAGCTTATACAGGGGGCCAACTTTCTTT	CASSLYRGPTFF
TRBJ2-1	TRBV6-2/TRBV6-3	NA	TRBD2	TGTGCCAGCAGCCTAGCGGGGGGAATGAAGCAGTTCTTC	CASSLAGGMKQFF
TRBJ1-5	TRBV4-2	NA	NA	TGTGCCAGCAGCACCAATCAGGGTAGGGGCAATCAGCCCCAGCATTTT	CASSTNQGRGNQPQHF
TRBJ2-3	TRBV7-3	NA	NA	TGTGCCAGCAGCCCCGGTACAGATACGCAGTATTTT	CASSPGTDTQYF
TRBJ2-2	TRBV27	NA	NA	TGTGCCAGCAGGACCGGGGGGAACACCGGGGAGCTGTTTTTT	CASRTGGNTGELFF
TRBJ2-1	TRBV5-1	NA	NA	TGCGCCAGCAGCTTGGATCGGCCCGGGAGCTCCTACAATGAGCAGTTCTTC	CASSLDRPGSSYNEQFF
TRBJ1-2	TRBV6-2/TRBV6-3	few	NA	TGTGCCAGCAGTTACTCATACGGACTCCGGAACTATGGCTACACCTTC	CASSYSYGLRNYGYTF
TRBJ2-5	TRBV5-8	once	NA	TGTGCCAGCAGCATCCGCGGGGTGGGGACCGCCGTCGGTTCGGCCCAGTACTTC	CASSIRGVGTAVGSAQYF
TRBJ1-1	TRBV9	NA	NA	TGTGCCAGCAGCGGAGGAGGGGTCTGGGGCACTGAAGCTTTCTTT	CASSGGGVWGTEAFF
TRBJ1-2	TRBV6-1	NA	NA	TGTGCCAGCAGTGACAACGGACTCTATGGCTACACCTTC	CASSDNGLYGYTF